The following is a T cell receptor beta chain sequence with its context. Its target is not known. The CDR3 runs 16 residues. Germline V gene data show CDR1 as SGHTA and CDR2 as FQGNSA. The junction had 6 bases not matched to a gene; V was cut back by 5 bases and J by 2 bases. TCRdb re-called the reads through MiXCR, storing one row per CDR3 protein. The sample includes a few hundred thousand distinct CDR3 sequences, roughly 46% of them seen just once. The sample belongs to a study of T cell repertoires in cytomegalovirus infection. Study at large: Public signatures in TCR beta pointed to CMV infection and matching HLA type.

The TCR comes from a human donor in good health (CMV status not recorded). Some clones in this sample may be carry-over from other donors' samples. Source: cultured PBMCs, taken from culture after CMV antigen stimulation. The chain combines TRBV7-2 with TRBJ2-3; 11 bases align to TRBD2. CDR3 loop: CASSPRLAGYTDTQYF. In nucleotides, the CDR3 is TGTGCCAGCAGCCCCCGACTAGCGGGGTACACAGATACGCAGTATTTT.